This TCR beta chain stems from a study of identical twins (TCRdb year 2016). About the full investigation: The study deep-sequenced TCR alpha and beta repertoires from monozygotic twins, unrelated adults of various ages and cord blood to test whether fetal clonotypes persist. Replicate twin experiments were performed at different times using different library preparation protocols to rule out contamination. Study-wide conclusions, independent of this receptor: Out-of-frame TCR alpha sharing in monozygotic twins was systematically underestimated by recombination models, whereas sharing between unrelated individuals was in agreement with the recombination models. Compared with coincidental sharing between unrelated individuals, an excess of low generation-probability sequences was observed among out-of-frame TCR alpha sequences shared between twins. Conclusions relied on cross-sectional statistical analysis, since the same donors could not be followed over many years. Fewer insertions were carried by abundant cord blood beta clonotypes; a weaker similar trend was observed in young adult naive repertoires, while no such trend was observed in memory repertoires. In beta out-of-frame sequences, excess twin sharing was weaker, because having fewer shared sequences lowered the signal-to-noise ratio. Invariant T cells such as MAIT and iNKT could partly confound zero-insertion analyses, although diverse VJ usage argued against such confounding for most clonotypes.

In its sample, this clonotype was seen a few times. Which antigen it targets is not known. Per-base quality was not reported, and no clone a single base away is much larger than it. From the cysteine through the phenylalanine, the CDR3 covers 14 amino acids. Here the CDR3 DNA is all that survives: 42 bases in frame from base 1. The junction shows trimming of 6 bases on V and 0 bases on J, plus 11 bases between the germline ends. The library was built by means of 5' RACE. These reads were obtained on an Illumina HiSeq 2000. Template switching introduced a universal primer binding site; the final cDNA contained a unique molecular identifier, enabling accurate counting of TCR cDNA molecules. Specific primers in the conserved constant-segment region were used to synthesize first-strand cDNA for TCR alpha and beta chains. To control for contamination, every cDNA library carried two barcodes: a SMART-Mk sample barcode plus Illumina barcodes. TruSeq adapter sequences along with Illumina sample barcodes were introduced in two successive PCR steps. TCR alpha and beta cDNA libraries were sequenced on the Illumina HiSeq platform with custom primers. The authors processed their data as follows. Unique molecular identifiers were extracted from raw reads with MiGEC, and CDR3 positions were determined with MiXCR. Recombination models were inferred per individual with the repgenHMM and IGoR tools using an EM algorithm. Shared clonotype analysis was performed with the tcR package in R, normalizing sharing by the product of cloneset sizes. To study raw recombination without the effects of thymic and clonal selection, out-of-frame nonproductive sequences were analyzed. Through fastp at Q25 and MiXCR, TCRdb rebuilt clones from the public reads, retaining in-frame beta chains. Duplicate CDR3 protein sequences are folded into a single record with the most common DNA and genes. These V and J calls are TCRdb output, not the study's own analysis. This sample holds about 890,000 distinct CDR3 sequences; 9% to 15% were observed only once. Around 1.6% of the sample is in the top ten clones.

All donors were healthy Caucasians. Three pairs of female monozygotic twins, all aged roughly 18 to 29 years, were included in the twin cohort. Peripheral blood mononuclear cells were used as the source from which RNA for TCR libraries was isolated. This sample was shared with a second study, whose subject was yellow fever vaccine responses in identical twins. The second study also describes: According to the authors, the vaccine-induced T cell response in identical twins seemed to be partly convergent and partly specific to each individual. The study precisely tracked vaccine-responding T cell clones in identical twins.

The receptor comes from a woman in her late teens or twenties in good health. Recombination connected TRBV12-3 or TRBV12-4 to TRBJ2-5; matching of 6 bases hints at TRBD1 as the D gene. Sequenced: PBMCs. The CDR3 region has the sequence CASSGQHNQETQYF. The nucleotide sequence reads TGTGCCAGCAGCGGACAGCATAACCAAGAGACCCAGTACTTC.